This T cell receptor (beta chain) was sequenced in a study of blood T cell repertoires in COVID-19. The overall study: COVID-19 samples, acute and convalescent, were from the United States, Italy and Spain. PBMCs, B-cell-depleted T cells, or T cells provided the cDNA or gDNA that made up the material.

Germline assignment: CDR1 MNHEY and CDR2 SVGAGI. This CDR3 is 13 amino acids long. Trimming cost V 7 bases and J 3 bases; bases outside gene matches: 3. Comments on this clone: Other DNA sequences from this sample encode an identical CDR3 as well.

Original processing notes: Amplifying reference gene primers gave estimates of nucleated cell counts. The assay was immunoSEQ multiplex PCR, and TCRdb's table has in-frame clones only and misses some. That table supplies the V and J calls and clone size; D and trimming were determined from the DNA. The data contain some 260,000 clones, about 87% of them singletons. Seattle cases were enrolled at active infection and followed longitudinally. The sequenced sample consisted of peripheral blood. The V call is TRBV6-5, the J call TRBJ1-5; TRBD1 agrees at 7 bases. This receptor was identified in a woman in her 70s with COVID-19, enrolled during active disease. The DNA of the CDR3 is TGTGCCAGCACCAGGGGGTACAATCAGCCCCAGCATTTT. It translates to CASTRGYNQPQHF.